Listed below are T cell receptor beta chains from one sample, sequenced in a study of Graves' ophthalmopathy and Graves' hyperthyroidism. TCRdb called the multiplex PCR reads again in MiXCR, with one record for every CDR3 protein. The table has 400,000 or so distinct CDR3 sequences, about 18% seen once. Sequenced sample: peripheral blood. These TCRs come from an adult woman with stable Graves' hyperthyroidism. Each CDR3 is given with its conserved first and last residue. The D gene is left open where the match is weak. A row's size may be missing; if present it is once, few, many or a size class.

J gene: TRBJ2-2
V gene: TRBV11-2
D gene: -
clone size: -
CDR3 protein: CASRSRDWSGELFF
CDR3 DNA: TGTGCCAGCAGGTCCCGGGACTGGTCCGGGGAGCTGTTTTTT

J gene: TRBJ2-2
V gene: TRBV6-2/TRBV6-3
D gene: -
clone size: few
CDR3 protein: CASTTGTGELFF
CDR3 DNA: TGTGCCAGCACTACGGGCACCGGGGAGCTGTTTTTT

J gene: TRBJ2-7
V gene: TRBV11-2
D gene: TRBD1
clone size: -
CDR3 protein: CASSPGRDRRTYEQYF
CDR3 DNA: TGTGCCAGCAGCCCCGGCCGGGACAGGCGAACCTACGAGCAGTACTTC

J gene: TRBJ2-7
V gene: TRBV28
D gene: TRBD2
clone size: many
CDR3 protein: CASRTSGDYEQYF
CDR3 DNA: TGTGCCAGCCGGACTAGCGGGGACTACGAGCAGTACTTC

J gene: TRBJ1-1
V gene: TRBV7-9
D gene: -
clone size: many
CDR3 protein: CASSDSWASTEAFF
CDR3 DNA: TGTGCCAGCAGCGACTCATGGGCCTCCACTGAAGCTTTCTTT

J gene: TRBJ1-1
V gene: TRBV20-1
D gene: -
clone size: many
CDR3 protein: CSARVSYRENTEAFF
CDR3 DNA: TGCAGTGCTAGAGTCTCGTATCGGGAGAACACTGAAGCTTTCTTT

J gene: TRBJ1-5
V gene: TRBV28
D gene: TRBD1
clone size: many
CDR3 protein: CASSLWDRGRRNQPQHF
CDR3 DNA: TGTGCCAGCAGTTTATGGGACAGGGGGCGTCGCAATCAGCCCCAGCATTTT

J gene: TRBJ1-1
V gene: TRBV9
D gene: TRBD1
clone size: many
CDR3 protein: CASSVTGTGNTEAFF
CDR3 DNA: TGTGCCAGCAGCGTAACCGGGACAGGAAACACTGAAGCTTTCTTT

J gene: TRBJ1-5
V gene: TRBV19
D gene: -
clone size: many
CDR3 protein: CASSQAGNQPQHF
CDR3 DNA: TGTGCCAGTAGTCAGGCGGGGAATCAGCCCCAGCATTTT

J gene: TRBJ2-5
V gene: TRBV28
D gene: TRBD1
clone size: -
CDR3 protein: CASSFGTGVQDTQYF
CDR3 DNA: TGTGCCAGCAGTTTCGGGACAGGCGTACAAGATACCCAGTACTTC

J gene: TRBJ2-4
V gene: TRBV12-5
D gene: -
clone size: many
CDR3 protein: CASGLVLTLAKNIKYF
CDR3 DNA: TGTGCTAGTGGTTTGGTACTGACGCTAGCCAAAAACATTAAGTACTTC

J gene: TRBJ1-5
V gene: TRBV20-1
D gene: -
clone size: many
CDR3 protein: CSAGDSNQPQHF
CDR3 DNA: TGCAGCGCTGGGGACAGCAATCAGCCCCAGCATTTT

J gene: TRBJ2-6
V gene: TRBV4-1
D gene: TRBD1
clone size: -
CDR3 protein: CASSQAPGGGANVLTF
CDR3 DNA: TGCGCCAGCAGCCAGGCTCCAGGGGGTGGGGCCAACGTCCTGACTTTC

J gene: TRBJ2-7
V gene: TRBV11-2
D gene: -
clone size: many
CDR3 protein: CASSYLGGTELYEQYF
CDR3 DNA: TGTGCCAGCAGCTACCTCGGCGGGACAGAACTCTACGAGCAGTACTTC

J gene: TRBJ2-2
V gene: TRBV20-1
D gene: -
clone size: many
CDR3 protein: CSATGARETGELFF
CDR3 DNA: TGCAGTGCTACAGGGGCGAGGGAAACCGGGGAGCTGTTTTTT

J gene: TRBJ1-1
V gene: TRBV28
D gene: TRBD1
clone size: many
CDR3 protein: CASSLPKQGFDTEAFF
CDR3 DNA: TGTGCCAGCAGTCTCCCTAAACAGGGGTTTGACACTGAAGCTTTCTTT

J gene: TRBJ2-4
V gene: TRBV28
D gene: TRBD1
clone size: few
CDR3 protein: CASRSYGTVLAKNIKYF
CDR3 DNA: TGTGCCAGCAGATCGTACGGGACAGTTTTAGCCAAAAACATTAAGTACTTC

J gene: TRBJ2-5
V gene: TRBV19
D gene: -
clone size: many
CDR3 protein: CASSIWLGETQYF
CDR3 DNA: TGTGCCAGTAGTATTTGGCTGGGGGAGACCCAGTACTTC

J gene: TRBJ1-5
V gene: TRBV18
D gene: -
clone size: many
CDR3 protein: CASSPPGAGRSNQPQHF
CDR3 DNA: TGTGCCAGCTCACCACCCGGGGCAGGGAGGAGCAATCAGCCCCAGCATTTT

J gene: TRBJ2-5
V gene: TRBV20-1
D gene: TRBD1
clone size: many
CDR3 protein: CSADRGSETQYF
CDR3 DNA: TGCAGTGCCGACAGGGGGTCGGAGACCCAGTACTTC

J gene: TRBJ2-5
V gene: TRBV14
D gene: TRBD1
clone size: -
CDR3 protein: CASSQDWQGVETQYF
CDR3 DNA: TGTGCCAGCAGCCAAGACTGGCAGGGGGTCGAGACCCAGTACTTC

J gene: TRBJ2-5
V gene: TRBV20-1
D gene: TRBD1
clone size: many
CDR3 protein: CSAYGQGSVAYQETQYF
CDR3 DNA: TGCAGTGCTTATGGACAGGGATCGGTTGCCTATCAAGAGACCCAGTACTTC

J gene: TRBJ1-1
V gene: TRBV6-1
D gene: -
clone size: -
CDR3 protein: CASTMGDVNTEAFF
CDR3 DNA: TGTGCCAGCACTATGGGGGACGTGAACACTGAAGCTTTCTTT

J gene: TRBJ1-1
V gene: TRBV29-1
D gene: -
clone size: many
CDR3 protein: CSLTRTGMNTEAFF
CDR3 DNA: TGCAGCTTAACACGGACGGGGATGAACACTGAAGCTTTCTTT

J gene: TRBJ2-7
V gene: TRBV7-2
D gene: TRBD2
clone size: many
CDR3 protein: CASSLVPGGNYEQYF
CDR3 DNA: TGTGCCAGCAGCTTGGTTCCGGGAGGGAACTACGAGCAGTACTTC

J gene: TRBJ2-7
V gene: TRBV6-9
D gene: TRBD1
clone size: many
CDR3 protein: CARGTGIPKQYEQYF
CDR3 DNA: TGTGCCAGGGGGACAGGTATACCGAAACAATACGAGCAGTACTTC

J gene: TRBJ2-2
V gene: TRBV6-2/TRBV6-3
D gene: TRBD2
clone size: many
CDR3 protein: CASRASGSLTTTGELFF
CDR3 DNA: TGTGCCAGCAGGGCTAGCGGGAGTTTGACGACCACCGGGGAGCTGTTTTTT

J gene: TRBJ2-7
V gene: TRBV6-1
D gene: -
clone size: -
CDR3 protein: CASSEGPLDEQYF
CDR3 DNA: TGTGCCAGCAGTGAAGGCCCCCTGGACGAGCAGTACTTC

J gene: TRBJ2-7
V gene: TRBV7-9
D gene: -
clone size: few
CDR3 protein: CASSPFGNTPYEQYF
CDR3 DNA: TGTGCCAGCAGCCCGTTTGGGAACACCCCCTACGAGCAGTACTTC

J gene: TRBJ1-5
V gene: TRBV6-1
D gene: TRBD1
clone size: many
CDR3 protein: CASSPPRGGGGPPQHF
CDR3 DNA: TGTGCCAGCAGTCCACCACGGGGAGGGGGCGGCCCGCCCCAGCATTTT

J gene: TRBJ2-7
V gene: TRBV20-1
D gene: -
clone size: many
CDR3 protein: CSASSGSTAYEQYF
CDR3 DNA: TGCAGTGCTAGTTCAGGTTCAACCGCCTACGAGCAGTACTTC

J gene: TRBJ2-7
V gene: TRBV2
D gene: TRBD2
clone size: many
CDR3 protein: CATSSGTSGLTSYEQYF
CDR3 DNA: TGTGCCACCTCCTCCGGGACTAGCGGCCTCACCTCCTACGAGCAGTACTTC

J gene: TRBJ2-7
V gene: TRBV12-3/TRBV12-4
D gene: TRBD1
clone size: once
CDR3 protein: CASSYETGTYEQYF
CDR3 DNA: TGTGCCAGCAGTTATGAGACAGGGACCTACGAGCAGTACTTC

J gene: TRBJ2-7
V gene: TRBV20-1
D gene: -
clone size: once
CDR3 protein: CSASSLETGSYEQYF
CDR3 DNA: TGCAGTGCTAGTTCCCTCGAGACAGGTTCCTACGAGCAGTACTTC

J gene: TRBJ1-1
V gene: TRBV4-1
D gene: -
clone size: many
CDR3 protein: CASSPGAGEMNTEAFF
CDR3 DNA: TGCGCCAGCAGCCCTGGAGCAGGGGAGATGAACACTGAAGCTTTCTTT

J gene: TRBJ2-7
V gene: TRBV28
D gene: -
clone size: many
CDR3 protein: CASGNSGLVNEQYF
CDR3 DNA: TGTGCCAGCGGAAACTCAGGGCTGGTTAACGAGCAGTACTTC

J gene: TRBJ1-2
V gene: TRBV2
D gene: -
clone size: many
CDR3 protein: CASSEGLGYTF
CDR3 DNA: TGTGCCAGCAGTGAAGGGCTCGGCTACACCTTC

J gene: TRBJ2-2
V gene: TRBV12-3/TRBV12-4
D gene: -
clone size: -
CDR3 protein: CASSFQAGMNTGELFF
CDR3 DNA: TGTGCCAGCAGTTTTCAGGCAGGAATGAACACCGGGGAGCTGTTTTTT

J gene: TRBJ1-1
V gene: TRBV6-1
D gene: TRBD1
clone size: -
CDR3 protein: CTSSGTGGRGTEAFF
CDR3 DNA: TGTACCAGCAGTGGGACAGGGGGCCGGGGCACTGAAGCTTTCTTT

J gene: TRBJ2-7
V gene: TRBV7-2
D gene: TRBD2
clone size: few
CDR3 protein: CASSSRVSGGSEQYF
CDR3 DNA: TGTGCCAGCAGCTCCCGGGTTAGCGGGGGGAGCGAGCAGTACTTC

J gene: TRBJ2-4
V gene: TRBV20-1
D gene: -
clone size: many
CDR3 protein: CSAVAKNIQYF
CDR3 DNA: TGCAGTGCCGTAGCCAAAAACATTCAGTACTTC

J gene: TRBJ1-6
V gene: TRBV11-2
D gene: TRBD1
clone size: few
CDR3 protein: CASSLPRGDNSPLHF
CDR3 DNA: TGTGCCAGCAGCTTACCCAGGGGGGATAATTCACCCCTCCACTTT

J gene: TRBJ2-2
V gene: TRBV28
D gene: -
clone size: many
CDR3 protein: CASSLSSGTGELFF
CDR3 DNA: TGTGCCAGCAGTTTATCGTCTGGGACCGGGGAGCTGTTTTTT

J gene: TRBJ1-3
V gene: TRBV15
D gene: -
clone size: many
CDR3 protein: CATSRDEETAGNTIYF
CDR3 DNA: TGTGCCACCAGCAGAGATGAGGAGACGGCTGGAAACACCATATATTTT

J gene: TRBJ2-7
V gene: TRBV14
D gene: TRBD1
clone size: -
CDR3 protein: CASSQTGGAGPERPTSLGEQYF
CDR3 DNA: TGTGCCAGCAGCCAAACAGGGGGTGCGGGACCCGAGCGACCGACTTCTCTGGGCGAGCAGTACTTC

J gene: TRBJ1-1
V gene: TRBV12-3/TRBV12-4
D gene: -
clone size: -
CDR3 protein: CASTHIPQVGFF
CDR3 DNA: TGTGCCAGCACCCATATCCCGCAGGTTGGTTTCTTT

J gene: TRBJ2-5
V gene: TRBV12-5
D gene: -
clone size: many
CDR3 protein: CASGEETQYF
CDR3 DNA: TGTGCTAGTGGAGAAGAGACCCAGTACTTC

J gene: TRBJ1-6
V gene: TRBV6-1
D gene: -
clone size: -
CDR3 protein: CASIGPCSYNSPLHF
CDR3 DNA: TGTGCCAGCATCGGCCCCTGCTCCTATAATTCACCCCTCCACTTT

J gene: TRBJ2-5
V gene: TRBV20-1
D gene: -
clone size: once
CDR3 protein: CSALPGRLQETQYF
CDR3 DNA: TGCAGTGCCCTACCGGGACGACTACAAGAGACCCAGTACTTC

J gene: TRBJ2-7
V gene: TRBV5-1
D gene: -
clone size: many
CDR3 protein: CASSFSREYEQYF
CDR3 DNA: TGCGCCAGCAGCTTCTCCAGGGAGTACGAGCAGTACTTC

J gene: TRBJ2-5
V gene: TRBV6-1
D gene: -
clone size: many
CDR3 protein: CASSANGETQYF
CDR3 DNA: TGTGCCAGCAGCGCGAACGGAGAGACCCAGTACTTC

J gene: TRBJ1-2
V gene: TRBV11-1
D gene: TRBD1
clone size: -
CDR3 protein: CASSYGQGAGGYTF
CDR3 DNA: TGTGCCAGCAGCTATGGACAGGGGGCTGGTGGCTACACCTTC

J gene: TRBJ1-1
V gene: TRBV12-3/TRBV12-4
D gene: -
clone size: -
CDR3 protein: CASSLPFRTEAFF
CDR3 DNA: TGTGCCAGCAGTCTCCCCTTTCGCACTGAAGCTTTCTTT